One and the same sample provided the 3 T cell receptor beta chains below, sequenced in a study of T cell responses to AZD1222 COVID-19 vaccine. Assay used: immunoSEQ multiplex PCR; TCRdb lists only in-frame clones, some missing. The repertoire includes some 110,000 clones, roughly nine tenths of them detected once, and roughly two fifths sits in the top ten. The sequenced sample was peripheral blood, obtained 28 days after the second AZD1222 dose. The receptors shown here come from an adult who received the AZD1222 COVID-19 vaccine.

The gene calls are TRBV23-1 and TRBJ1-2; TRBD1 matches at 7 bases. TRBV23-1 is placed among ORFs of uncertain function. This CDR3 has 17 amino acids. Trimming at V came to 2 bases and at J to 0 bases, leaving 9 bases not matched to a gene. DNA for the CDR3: TGCGCCAGCAGTCAAATGGCAGGGGGGACTTCTAACTATGGCTACACCTTC. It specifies CASSQMAGGTSNYGYTF.

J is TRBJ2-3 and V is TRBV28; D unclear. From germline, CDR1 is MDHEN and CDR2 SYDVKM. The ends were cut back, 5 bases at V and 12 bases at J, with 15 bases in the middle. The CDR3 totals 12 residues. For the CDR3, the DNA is TGTGCCAGCAGTGAAGATCCTCCAGCACAGTATTTT. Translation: CASSEDPPAQYF.

In DNA form, the CDR3 reads TGTGCCAGCAGTGAAGTTAGGCTAGCGGGAGGTGGCACCGGGGAGCTGTTTTTT. Its translation is CASSEVRLAGGGTGELFF. The chain joins TRBV2 to TRBJ2-2; 11 bases line up with TRBD2. Trimming removed 1 base from V and 4 bases from J; junction bases left unmatched: 8. Germline V gene data show CDR1 as SNHLY and CDR2 as FYNNEI. There are 18 residues in the CDR3.